The TCR beta chain described here comes from a study of CD8+CD57+ T cells in acquired aplastic anemia. Study-level background: Recorded DNA amounts for sorted CD4+ and CD8+ cells had an average of approximately 3 ug.

Overall study results and limits: Approximately 30 was the count of CD8+ CDR3 sequences that patients shared with controls. CD8+ Simpson's diversity did not differ significantly between patients and controls.

Genomic DNA provided the template from which TCR beta VDJ and CDR3 profiles were obtained. Via MiXCR, TCRdb re-called the reads, giving one row per CDR3 protein. The sample has roughly 250,000 distinct CDR3 sequences; roughly 82% are singletons. With respect to this clonotype: Its target is not known.

Patients picked for sequencing had shown CD8+CD57+ cell expansion detected by flow cytometry. Severe acquired aplastic anemia was diagnosed in all patients. V was shortened by 8 bases and J by 12 bases, with 17 bases between the two germline ends. Germline assignment: CDR1 SGHTA and CDR2 FQGTGA. This CDR3 contains 12 residues. Sample: sorted CD4+, CD8+, or CD8+CD57+ T cells (not recorded which) from PBMCs. The source is a human donor with aplastic anemia. The chain is built from TRBV7-3 and TRBJ2-4; D gene ambiguous. The CDR3 nucleotides are TGTGCCAGCGGAGTAGCTGGGAACCCTCAGTACTTC. This encodes CASGVAGNPQYF. The whole variable domain, filled in from reference TRBV7-3 and TRBJ2-4, reads GAGVSQTPSNKVTEKGKYVELRCDPISGHTALYWYRQSLGQGPEFLIYFQGTGAADDSGLPNDRFFAVRPEGSVSTLKIQRTERGDSAVYLCASGVAGNPQYFGAGTRLSVL.